The source of this T cell receptor (beta chain) is a study of cytomegalovirus exposure and HLA in healthy donors. Study conclusions and caveats: Reports showed the classifier diagnosing cytomegalovirus status with high specificity and sensitivity. The tendency of first-cohort TCR clusters to co-occur in the roughly 110 validation repertoires was identified by a subsequent analysis.

Notes on this clone: The antigen is not known.

The assay was immunoSEQ multiplex PCR, and TCRdb's table has in-frame clones only and misses some. Seen here are about 160,000 clones, roughly nine tenths observed once, and the top ten hold 10%. The CDR3 runs to 12 residues. V shed 6 bases and J shed 5 bases, with 8 bases lying between them. Germline V gives CDR1 SGHRS, CDR2 YFSETQ. Sequenced input: PBMCs. The chain employs TRBV5-1 and TRBJ2-2; TRBD2 might be the D (6 bases). This receptor was obtained from a woman under 30 in good health and CMV-seropositive. Here the CDR3 reads CASNAGTGELFF. The CDR3 region has the DNA TGCGCCAGCAACGCGGGGACCGGGGAGCTGTTTTTT.